What follows are 8 T cell receptor beta chains derived from one specimen sequenced in a study of T cell responses to AZD1222 COVID-19 vaccine. Data came from immunoSEQ multiplex PCR; TCRdb stores just in-frame clones and leaves some out. The sample yields roughly 150,000 clones, about nine tenths seen once. Here the sequenced sample was peripheral blood, taken on day 0 of AZD1222 vaccination. The receptors come from an adult in good health.

The chain carries TRBV4-1 and TRBJ1-2, with TRBD1 as a possible D gene (5 bases). This CDR3 has 15 residues. Between the trimmed V and J ends, which lost 0 bases and 4 bases, there was a span of 12 bases. Germline V gene lookup returns CDR1 MGHRA and CDR2 YSYEKL. DNA for the CDR3: TGCGCCAGCAGCCAAGATCCCCAGGGCGTCTATGGCTACACCTTC. It is translated as CASSQDPQGVYGYTF.

The CDR3 DNA reads as TGTGCCAGTAGTGGAGTAGCCAAAAACATTCAGTACTTC. Encoded protein: CASSGVAKNIQYF. J is TRBJ2-4 and V is TRBV19, with D unclear. The CDR3 loop spans 13 amino acids. Germline lookup yields CDR1 LNHDA and CDR2 SQIVND (reference sequence). With 5 bases removed from V and 0 bases from J, the gap between germline ends came to 5 bases.

This clone was observed a single time. This chain's CDR3 is CSVQQGGANTGELFF. The CDR3, as DNA: TGCAGCGTGCAACAGGGTGGCGCGAACACCGGGGAGCTGTTTTTT. The chain employs TRBV29-1 and TRBJ2-2, with a weak D call TRBD1 (6 bases). V was cut by 6 bases and J by 0 bases, with 14 bases left in between. Germline V gene lookup returns CDR1 SQVTM and CDR2 ANQGSEA. The CDR3 loop spans 15 amino acids.

The J gene is TRBJ2-3, the V gene TRBV9; 8 positions match TRBD1. Losses at the gene ends were 1 base for V and 4 bases for J; bases not matched to a gene: 20. Germline CDR1 is SGDLS and CDR2 is YYNGEE. This CDR3 region has 20 residues. This chain's CDR3 is CASSVSLRGDRGLRPDTQYF. DNA of the CDR3: TGTGCCAGCAGCGTAAGTTTGAGAGGAGACAGGGGTTTGAGGCCAGATACGCAGTATTTT.

The rearrangement uses TRBV10-3 and TRBJ1-2, with 9 bases lining up with TRBD1. CDR1 ENHRY and CDR2 SYGVKD come from the germline V gene. The CDR3 is made up of 16 amino acids. V lost 6 bases to trimming and J lost 4 bases; unmatched junction nucleotides: 12. CDR3 bases: TGTGCCATCAGCGAAGACAGGGGGGGGCCCATCTATGGCTACACCTTC. The encoded protein is CAISEDRGGPIYGYTF.

V and J are TRBV5-4 and TRBJ2-1; 10 bases map to TRBD2. CDR1 is SGHNT and CDR2 is YYREEE in the germline V gene (reference sequence). The J segment lost 7 bases and the V segment lost 0 bases, leaving 13 bases of the junction unmatched. The CDR3 is made up of 18 amino acids. The CDR3 DNA sequence: TGTGCCAGCAGCTTGGTTGGTTATGGGCTAGCGGGAGATAATGAGCAGTTCTTC. It specifies CASSLVGYGLAGDNEQFF.

The V gene is TRBV21-1, the J gene TRBJ2-3; the table's D gene call, TRBD2, was not cross checked with the DNA. TRBV21-1 is shown as a pseudogene. CDR3 size: 19 residues. The CDR3 here is CASSKGVRSGRFSTDTQYF. In DNA, the CDR3 is TGTGCCAGCAGCAAGGGGGTTAGAAGCGGGAGGTTTAGCACAGATACGCAGTATTTT.

This chain links TRBV30 with TRBJ2-1; 14 bases map to TRBD2. The V gene's germline CDR1 is GTSNPN and CDR2 SVGIG (reference sequence). Germline trimming cut 2 bases from V and 7 bases from J; bases unmatched to any gene: 19. The CDR3 totals 20 residues. DNA of the CDR3: TGTGCCTGGAGTCGTCAACGGATGACCGGGACTAGCGGGAGTGGGAATGAGCAGTTCTTC. Amino acid sequence: CAWSRQRMTGTSGSGNEQFF. Variable domain in full (rest from reference TRBV30 and TRBJ2-1): SQTIHQWPATLVQPVGSPLSLECTVEGTSNPNLYWYRQAAGRGLQLLFYSVGIGQISSEVPQNLSASRPQDRQFILSSKKLLLSDSGFYLCAWSRQRMTGTSGSGNEQFFGPGTRLTVL.